These 14 T cell receptor beta chains were all obtained from the same sample, sequenced in a study of T cell responses to AZD1222 COVID-19 vaccine. The assay was immunoSEQ multiplex PCR, and TCRdb's table has in-frame clones only and misses some. Found here are about 97,000 clones, around 89% of them singletons; the top ten hold approximately 7%. This specimen was peripheral blood, taken on day 0 of AZD1222 vaccination. The origin of the receptors is an adult in good health.

This clone showed up just once. V is TRBV6-2 or TRBV6-3 and J is TRBJ2-3; 10 nucleotides line up with TRBD2. The CDR3 is 14 residues long. Germline assignment: CDR1 MNHEY and CDR2 SVGEGT. Trimming cost V 5 bases and J 5 bases; bases outside gene matches: 4. The CDR3 DNA sequence: TGTGCCAGCAGTACACTAGCGGGACTAGATACGCAGTATTTT. Translation: CASSTLAGLDTQYF.

Regarding this clone: At one boundary the junction diverges from the germline segment, which might be a read error. V usage is TRBV5-1 and J usage is TRBJ2-1; perhaps D is TRBD1 or TRBD2 (5 bases each). Germline V lookup: CDR1 SGHRS, CDR2 YFSETQ. This CDR3 has 16 residues. The CDR3 DNA sequence: TGCGCCAGCAGCTTGTATCCAGAACCCCGGGGCAATGCGCAGTTCTTC. Its protein is CASSLYPEPRGNAQFF.

The V and J genes are TRBV28 and TRBJ1-2; D call uncertain. V lost 10 bases and J lost 4, with 19 bases in between. CDR1 is MDHEN, CDR2 SYDVKM, per germline. There are 14 residues in the CDR3. Here the CDR3 reads CATILTVGGYGYTF. CDR3 bases: TGTGCCACCATACTCACGGTGGGTGGCTATGGCTACACCTTC.

This chain links TRBV7-2 with TRBJ1-5, with 9 bases that match TRBD1. Germline V gene sequence: CDR1 SGHTA, CDR2 FQGNSA. The CDR3 contains 19 residues. J lost 6 bases, V lost 4 bases, and 19 bases had no gene match. CDR3 amino acids: CASSYKAVTLWGQGQPQHF. The CDR3 DNA follows: TGTGCCAGCAGCTACAAAGCTGTAACATTGTGGGGACAGGGTCAGCCCCAGCATTTT.

V is TRBV7-9 and J is TRBJ2-7; maybe TRBD1 (6 bases). This CDR3 has 14 amino acids. Germline CDR1 reads SEHNR; CDR2 reads FQNEAQ (reference sequence). Trimming took 3 bases from V and 5 from J, leaving 14 bases between them. The CDR3 DNA reads as TGTGCCAGCAGCTTTGGGACACCGTACAACGAGCAGTACTTC. Amino acid sequence: CASSFGTPYNEQYF. The full variable domain, rest sourced from reference TRBV7-9 and TRBJ2-7, is DTGVSQNPRHKITKRGQNVTFRCDPISEHNRLYWYRQTLGQGPEFLTYFQNEAQLEKSRLLSDRFSAERPKGSFSTLEIQRTEQGDSAMYLCASSFGTPYNEQYFGPGTRLTVT.

The chain employs TRBV19 and TRBJ1-1; TRBD1 might be the D (6 bases). Germline V gene lookup returns CDR1 LNHDA and CDR2 SQIVND (reference sequence). The V gene lost 1 base and the J gene lost 3 bases, with 12 bases spanning the gap. This CDR3 spans 15 amino acids. The CDR3 spells CASSIGGGTDTEAFF. The CDR3 bases are TGTGCCAGTAGTATAGGAGGGGGTACGGACACTGAAGCTTTCTTT.

The rearrangement joins TRBV7-2 to TRBJ1-2; D ambiguous. The CDR3 extends over 16 amino acids. Trimming took 1 base from V and 1 from J, leaving 13 bases between them. CDR1 and CDR2 (germline): SGHTA, FQGNSA. The CDR3 DNA follows: TGTGCCAGCAGCTTAGGTTCTGGATTTTATAACTATGGCTACACCTTC. It specifies CASSLGSGFYNYGYTF.

This clone was picked up one time. The rearrangement joins TRBV12-3 or TRBV12-4 to TRBJ1-4, with D possibly matching TRBD1 (6 bases). V shed 5 bases and J shed 7 bases, with 11 bases lying between them. The CDR3 is 13 residues long. This CDR3 is CASSGQTAEKLFF. In DNA form, the CDR3 reads TGTGCCAGCAGTGGACAGACCGCTGAAAAACTGTTTTTT.

The genes are TRBV6-1 and TRBJ2-6; 7 bases map to TRBD2. CDR1 MNHNS and CDR2 SASEGT come from the germline V gene. With 2 bases clipped from V and 0 bases from J, the junction kept 4 bases outside the gene matches. The CDR3 totals 17 residues. The CDR3 region is CASSERWGGSGANVLTF. CDR3 DNA: TGTGCCAGCAGTGAAAGGTGGGGGGGCTCTGGGGCCAACGTCCTGACTTTC.

This clone was counted a single time. The rearrangement links TRBV4-2 to TRBJ1-3; 7 bases are a match to TRBD1. This CDR3 has 14 amino acids. V lost 6 bases to trimming and J lost 3 bases; unmatched junction nucleotides: 5. Germline V lookup: CDR1 LGHNA, CDR2 YNFKEQ. This CDR3 is CASSPGQSGNTIYF. The CDR3 region has the DNA TGTGCCAGCAGTCCGGGACAGAGTGGAAACACCATATATTTT.

The chain uses TRBV6-1 and TRBJ2-5, with D unresolved. V was shortened by 5 bases and J by 5 bases, with 6 bases between the two germline ends. The CDR3 sequence is 11 residues long. Germline V gene lookup returns CDR1 MNHNS and CDR2 SASEGT. CDR3 nucleotides: TGTGCCAGCAGTTATACGGAGACCCAGTACTTC. As protein: CASSYTETQYF.

The CDR3 DNA follows: TGTGCCAGCAGAAGGGGGCGCGAAGGAAACACCATATATTTT. It yields the protein CASRRGREGNTIYF. V is TRBV6-5 and J is TRBJ1-3; the match to TRBD1 covers 7 bases. Germline CDR1 and CDR2: MNHEY and SVGAGI. Germline trimming cut 6 bases from V and 4 bases from J; bases unmatched to any gene: 6. This CDR3 region has 14 residues.

This clone appeared once. The genes are TRBV4-1 and TRBJ1-1, with a tentative D call TRBD1 (6 bases). The CDR3 has 14 amino acids. Germline V gene sequence: CDR1 MGHRA, CDR2 YSYEKL. Trimming stripped 1 base from V and 10 bases from J, with 16 bases between. CDR3 coding DNA: TGCGCCAGCAGCCAAGGCGCAGGGGTTCGCGTAGCTTTCTTT. Protein sequence: CASSQGAGVRVAFF.

The chain is built from TRBV28 and TRBJ1-1, with D tentatively TRBD1 (6 bases). V lost 6 bases and J 1 base, leaving 9 bases between the germline ends. CDR1 MDHEN and CDR2 SYDVKM come from the germline V gene. The CDR3 has 13 residues. CDR3 loop: CASRPGQNTEAFF. Here the CDR3 DNA reads TGTGCCAGCAGGCCGGGACAGAACACTGAAGCTTTCTTT.